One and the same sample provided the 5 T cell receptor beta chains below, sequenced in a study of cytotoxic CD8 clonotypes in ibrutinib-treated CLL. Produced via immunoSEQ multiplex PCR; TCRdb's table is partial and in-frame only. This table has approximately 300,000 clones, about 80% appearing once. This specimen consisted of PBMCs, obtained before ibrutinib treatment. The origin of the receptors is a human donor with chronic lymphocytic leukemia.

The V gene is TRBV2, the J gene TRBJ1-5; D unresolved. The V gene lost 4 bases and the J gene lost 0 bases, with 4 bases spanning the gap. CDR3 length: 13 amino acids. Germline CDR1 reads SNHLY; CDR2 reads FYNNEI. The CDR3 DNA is TGTGCCAGCAGTGGCGGTAGCAATCAGCCCCAGCATTTT. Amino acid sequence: CASSGGSNQPQHF.

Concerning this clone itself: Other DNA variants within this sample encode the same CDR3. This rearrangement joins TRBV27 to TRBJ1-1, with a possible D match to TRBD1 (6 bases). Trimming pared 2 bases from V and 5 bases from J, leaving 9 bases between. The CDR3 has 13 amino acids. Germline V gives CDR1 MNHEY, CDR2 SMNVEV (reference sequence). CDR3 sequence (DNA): TGTGCCAGCAGTTTACGGAGGGGGACTGAAGCTTTCTTT. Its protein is CASSLRRGTEAFF.

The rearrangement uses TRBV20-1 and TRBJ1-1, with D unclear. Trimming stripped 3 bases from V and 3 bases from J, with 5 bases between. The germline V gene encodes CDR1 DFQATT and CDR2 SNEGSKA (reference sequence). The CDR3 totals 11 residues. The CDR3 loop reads CSASVYTEAFF. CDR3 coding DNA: TGCAGTGCTAGCGTTTACACTGAAGCTTTCTTT.

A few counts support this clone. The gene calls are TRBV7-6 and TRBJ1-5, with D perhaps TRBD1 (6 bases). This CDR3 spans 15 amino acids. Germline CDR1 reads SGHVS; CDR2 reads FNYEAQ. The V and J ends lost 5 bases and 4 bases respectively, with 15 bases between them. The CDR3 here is CASSPITGRNQPQHF. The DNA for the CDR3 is TGTGCCAGCAGCCCAATTACAGGGAGAAATCAGCCCCAGCATTTT.

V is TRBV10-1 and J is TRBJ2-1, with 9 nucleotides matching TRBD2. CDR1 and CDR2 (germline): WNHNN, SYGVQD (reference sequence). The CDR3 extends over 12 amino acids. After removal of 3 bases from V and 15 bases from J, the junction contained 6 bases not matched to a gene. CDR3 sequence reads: CASSDTREGTFF. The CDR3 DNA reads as TGCGCCAGCAGTGATACGCGGGAGGGTACGTTCTTC.